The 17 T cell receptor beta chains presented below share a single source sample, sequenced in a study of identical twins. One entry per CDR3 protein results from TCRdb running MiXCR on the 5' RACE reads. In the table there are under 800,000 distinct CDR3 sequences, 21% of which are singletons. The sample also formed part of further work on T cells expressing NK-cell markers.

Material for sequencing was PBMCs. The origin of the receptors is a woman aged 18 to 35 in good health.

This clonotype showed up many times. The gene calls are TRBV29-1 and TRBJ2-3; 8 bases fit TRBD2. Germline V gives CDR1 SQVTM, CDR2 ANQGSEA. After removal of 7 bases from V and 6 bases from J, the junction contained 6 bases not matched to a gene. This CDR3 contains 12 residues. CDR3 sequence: CSGGLVEDTQYF. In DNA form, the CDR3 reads TGCAGCGGGGGACTAGTTGAGGATACGCAGTATTTT.

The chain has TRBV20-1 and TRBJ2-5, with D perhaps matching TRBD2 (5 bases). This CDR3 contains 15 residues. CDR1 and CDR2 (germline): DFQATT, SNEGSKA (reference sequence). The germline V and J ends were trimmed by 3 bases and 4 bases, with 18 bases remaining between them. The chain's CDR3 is CSASIDASRTETQYF. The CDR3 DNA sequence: TGCAGTGCTAGTATTGATGCTAGCCGGACAGAGACCCAGTACTTC.

The CDR3: CSAQTGGSSYNEQFF. As DNA, the CDR3 is TGCAGTGCTCAAACCGGAGGGAGCTCCTACAATGAGCAGTTCTTC. J is TRBJ2-1 and V is TRBV20-1; tentative D call: TRBD2 (6 bases). Between the trimmed V and J ends, which lost 5 bases and 0 bases, there was a span of 14 bases. CDR1 DFQATT and CDR2 SNEGSKA come from the germline V gene (reference sequence). The CDR3 is 15 amino acids.

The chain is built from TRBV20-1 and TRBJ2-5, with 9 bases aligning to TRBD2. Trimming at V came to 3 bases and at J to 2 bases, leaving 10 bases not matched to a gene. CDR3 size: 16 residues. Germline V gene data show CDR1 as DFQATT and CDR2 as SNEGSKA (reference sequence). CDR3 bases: TGCAGTGCTAGGGGTATAGCGGGGGAGTTTCAAGAGACCCAGTACTTC. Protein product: CSARGIAGEFQETQYF.

The CDR3 here is CASSFPPSGGDGYNEQFF. The CDR3, as DNA: TGTGCCAGCAGTTTCCCCCCCTCCGGCGGGGACGGGTACAATGAGCAGTTCTTC. The V call is TRBV2, the J call TRBJ2-1, with D perhaps TRBD2 (6 bases). CDR3 size: 18 residues. The ends were cut back, 5 bases at V and 4 bases at J, with 24 bases in the middle. Germline CDR1 and CDR2: SNHLY and FYNNEI.

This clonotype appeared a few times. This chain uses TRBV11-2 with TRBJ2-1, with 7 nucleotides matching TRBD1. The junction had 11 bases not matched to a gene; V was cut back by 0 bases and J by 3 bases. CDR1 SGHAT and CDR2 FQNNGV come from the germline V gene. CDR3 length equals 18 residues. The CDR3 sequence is CASSLERSQGVNYNEQFF. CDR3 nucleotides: TGTGCCAGCAGCTTAGAACGCAGTCAGGGGGTCAACTACAATGAGCAGTTCTTC.

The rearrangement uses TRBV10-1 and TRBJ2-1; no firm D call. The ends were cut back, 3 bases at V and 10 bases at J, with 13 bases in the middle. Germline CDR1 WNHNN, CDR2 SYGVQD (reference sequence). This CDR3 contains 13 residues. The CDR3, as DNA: TGCGCCAGCAGTGATAATCCCGTCAGCGAGCAGTTCTTC. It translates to CASSDNPVSEQFF.

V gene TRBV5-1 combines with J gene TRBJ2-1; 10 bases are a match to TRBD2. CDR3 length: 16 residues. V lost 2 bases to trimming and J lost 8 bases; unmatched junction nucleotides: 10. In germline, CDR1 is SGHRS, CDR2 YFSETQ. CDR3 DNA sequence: TGCGCCAGCAGCTTAACTAGCGGGACAGTATTCCATGAGCAGTTCTTC. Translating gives CASSLTSGTVFHEQFF.

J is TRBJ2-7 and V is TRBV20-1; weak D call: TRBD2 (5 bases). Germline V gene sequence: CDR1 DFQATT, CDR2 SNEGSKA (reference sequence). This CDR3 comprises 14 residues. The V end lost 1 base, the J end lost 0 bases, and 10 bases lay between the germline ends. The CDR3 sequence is CSARAPGSSYEQYF. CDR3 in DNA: TGCAGTGCTAGAGCTCCGGGGAGCTCCTACGAGCAGTACTTC.

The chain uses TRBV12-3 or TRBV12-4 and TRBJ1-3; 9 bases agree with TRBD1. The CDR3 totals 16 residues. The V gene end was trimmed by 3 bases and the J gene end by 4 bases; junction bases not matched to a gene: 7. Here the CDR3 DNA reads TGTGCCAGCAGTTTTCATTGGGACAGGGTCGGAAACACCATATATTTT. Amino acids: CASSFHWDRVGNTIYF.

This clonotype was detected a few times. CDR3 in amino acids: CASSYRVDSYYGYTF. Written as DNA, the CDR3 is TGTGCCAGCAGTTACAGGGTAGACAGTTACTATGGCTACACCTTC. The chain links TRBV6-5 to TRBJ1-2; D is possibly TRBD1 (5 bases). The V gene's germline CDR1 is MNHEY and CDR2 SVGAGI. There are 15 residues in the CDR3. V lost 2 bases, J lost 3 bases, and 13 bases lay in between.

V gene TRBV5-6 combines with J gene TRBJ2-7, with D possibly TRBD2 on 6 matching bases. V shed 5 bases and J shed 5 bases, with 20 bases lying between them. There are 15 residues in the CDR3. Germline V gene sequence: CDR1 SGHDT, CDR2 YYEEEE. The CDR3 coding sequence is TGTGCCAGCAGAAGGAGGGTTCGGGGCTACCACGAGCAGTACTTC. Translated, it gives CASRRRVRGYHEQYF.

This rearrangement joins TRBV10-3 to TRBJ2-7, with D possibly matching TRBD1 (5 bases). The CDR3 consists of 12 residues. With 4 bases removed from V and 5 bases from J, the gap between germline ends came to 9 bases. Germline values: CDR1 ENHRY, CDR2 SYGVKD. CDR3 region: CAISALRDEQYF. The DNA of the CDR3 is TGTGCCATCAGTGCCCTCAGGGACGAGCAGTACTTC.

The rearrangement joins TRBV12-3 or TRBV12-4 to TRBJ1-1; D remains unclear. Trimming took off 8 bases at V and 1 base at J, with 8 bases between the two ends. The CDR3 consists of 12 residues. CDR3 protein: CASCMRNTEAFF. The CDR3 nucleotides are TGTGCCAGCTGTATGCGGAACACTGAAGCTTTCTTT.

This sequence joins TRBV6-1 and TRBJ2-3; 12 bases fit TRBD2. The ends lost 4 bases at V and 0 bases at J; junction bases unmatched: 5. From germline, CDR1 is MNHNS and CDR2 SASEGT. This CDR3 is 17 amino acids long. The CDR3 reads CASSASGLAGSTDTQYF. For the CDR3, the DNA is TGTGCCAGCAGTGCTTCTGGACTAGCGGGGAGCACAGATACGCAGTATTTT.

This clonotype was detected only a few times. The CDR3 sequence is CSVISGGPKNIQYF. The CDR3 coding sequence is TGCAGTGTTATTAGCGGGGGGCCTAAAAACATTCAGTACTTC. The chain is built from TRBV20-1 and TRBJ2-4; TRBD2 matches at 10 bases. V gave up 7 bases and J gave up 4 bases; unmatched junction bases: 7. The CDR3 sequence is 14 residues long. Per the germline V gene, CDR1 is DFQATT and CDR2 is SNEGSKA (reference sequence).

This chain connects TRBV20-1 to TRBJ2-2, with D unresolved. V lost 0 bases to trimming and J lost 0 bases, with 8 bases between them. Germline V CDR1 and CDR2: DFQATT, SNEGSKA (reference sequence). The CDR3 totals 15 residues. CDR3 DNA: TGCAGTGCTAGAGACGCCACGTCGAACACCGGGGAGCTGTTTTTT. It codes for CSARDATSNTGELFF.